The next 16 T cell receptor beta chains were all read from a single sample in a study of blood T cell repertoires in COVID-19. Using immunoSEQ multiplex PCR, the repertoire was profiled, and TCRdb retains in-frame clones only, with some absent. This table has under 250,000 clones, around 81% appearing once. The sequenced sample was peripheral blood. All receptors derive from a man aged 25-45 years who had recovered from COVID-19.

This rearrangement joins TRBV6-5 to TRBJ1-3; D remains unclear. The germline V and J ends were trimmed by 0 bases and 0 bases, with 9 bases remaining between them. The CDR3 extends over 16 amino acids. Germline loops: CDR1 MNHEY, CDR2 SVGAGI. The CDR3: CASSYSRVISGNTIYF. The CDR3 DNA follows: TGTGCCAGCAGTTACTCGAGGGTTATCTCTGGAAACACCATATATTTT.

The chain carries TRBV12-5 and TRBJ2-7, with a weak D call TRBD2 (5 bases). Germline V lookup: CDR1 LGHNT, CDR2 FRNRAP. Trimming left V 4 bases short and J 1 base short, with 17 bases between. The CDR3 has 16 residues. CDR3 sequence: CASGSSQRGTSYEQYF. As DNA, the CDR3 is TGTGCTAGTGGTTCCTCCCAACGGGGAACTTCCTACGAGCAGTACTTC.

The V call is TRBV5-1, the J call TRBJ1-1; D is undetermined. Trimming removed 2 bases at V and 8 bases at J, with 13 bases between. CDR1 is SGHRS and CDR2 is YFSETQ in the germline V gene. The CDR3 totals 13 residues. The CDR3 sequence: CASSLSGSSEAFF. The CDR3 DNA sequence: TGCGCCAGCAGCTTATCCGGGAGCTCGGAAGCTTTCTTT.

This sequence joins TRBV24-1 and TRBJ2-3, with 8 bases matching TRBD2. The CDR3 sequence is 16 residues long. V dropped 4 bases and J dropped 4; count of bases not matched to a gene: 9. Per the germline V gene, CDR1 is KGHDR and CDR2 is SFDVKD. The CDR3, as DNA: TGTGCCACCAGTGACTCCCGGGGGGGCCGGTCAGATACGCAGTATTTT. The encoded protein is CATSDSRGGRSDTQYF.

The chain carries TRBV5-6 and TRBJ2-3, with a possible D match to TRBD2 (6 bases). Germline CDR1 reads SGHDT; CDR2 reads YYEEEE. V shed 0 bases and J shed 3 bases, with 11 bases lying between them. This CDR3 region has 15 residues. In nucleotides, the CDR3 is TGTGCCAGCAGCTTGGGGGGCGGGGAGACAGATACGCAGTATTTT. Translation: CASSLGGGETDTQYF.

As for this clone: The sample holds other DNA sequences that translate to the same CDR3. V and J are TRBV11-2 and TRBJ2-5; TRBD2 might be the D (6 bases). Germline CDR1 and CDR2: SGHAT and FQNNGV. This CDR3 spans 11 amino acids. Trimming cost V 5 bases and J 5 bases, with 6 bases left between them. CDR3 amino acids: CASSLAETQYF. CDR3 sequence (DNA): TGTGCCAGCAGCCTAGCGGAGACCCAGTACTTC.

This chain connects TRBV19 to TRBJ1-1, with TRBD1 identical over 9 bases. In germline, CDR1 is LNHDA, CDR2 SQIVND (reference sequence). V lost 7 bases to trimming and J lost 11 bases; unmatched junction nucleotides: 8. The CDR3 covers 12 residues. CDR3 residues: CASTKTGGDAFF. CDR3 in DNA: TGTGCCAGTACCAAGACAGGGGGTGACGCTTTCTTT.

The V and J genes are TRBV5-4 and TRBJ2-5; D might be TRBD2 (6 bases). CDR1 is SGHNT, CDR2 YYREEE, per germline (reference sequence). The CDR3 runs to 15 residues. V was shortened by 2 bases and J by 0 bases, with 11 bases between the two germline ends. The CDR3 coding sequence is TGTGCCAGCAGCTTTAGGGCGGGGTACCAAGAGACCCAGTACTTC. Its translation: CASSFRAGYQETQYF.

V usage is TRBV10-3 and J usage is TRBJ2-1; D might be TRBD1 (6 bases). CDR1 and CDR2 (germline): ENHRY, SYGVKD. The CDR3 loop spans 14 amino acids. V was shortened by 5 bases and J by 10 bases, with 18 bases between the two germline ends. The CDR3 loop is CAISRNTGLGEQFF. In DNA form, the CDR3 reads TGTGCCATCAGTCGTAATACAGGGCTTGGAGAGCAGTTCTTC.

V usage is TRBV5-6 and J usage is TRBJ2-1; D ambiguous. V was trimmed by 4 bases and J by 7 bases, leaving 15 bases between them. The germline V gene has CDR1 SGHDT and CDR2 YYEEEE. The CDR3 is made up of 14 amino acids. The CDR3 spells CASSPGNTWNEQFF. CDR3 DNA sequence: TGTGCCAGCAGCCCAGGCAACACGTGGAATGAGCAGTTCTTC.

This clone was detected only a few times. This sequence joins TRBV6-5 and TRBJ2-5; D possibly corresponds to TRBD2 (7 bases). V shed 6 bases and J shed 7 bases, with 15 bases lying between them. CDR3 size: 13 residues. Per the germline V gene, CDR1 is MNHEY and CDR2 is SVGAGI. DNA for the CDR3: TGTGCCAGCAGCCGTGGACAGCGGGGGACCCAGTACTTC. As protein: CASSRGQRGTQYF.

The rearrangement links TRBV2 to TRBJ1-2; the D gene is possibly TRBD1 (6 bases). V was pared by 4 bases and J by 0 bases, with 9 bases between. Looked up from germline, CDR1 is SNHLY and CDR2 is FYNNEI. The length of the CDR3 is 14 residues. The DNA for the CDR3 is TGTGCCAGCAGTGGGACAGCCTCTAACTATGGCTACACCTTC. Protein sequence: CASSGTASNYGYTF.

V and J are TRBV6-5 and TRBJ2-7; TRBD2 aligns across 13 bases. CDR1 and CDR2 from the germline V gene are MNHEY and SVGAGI. The CDR3 loop spans 14 amino acids. Trimming took 6 bases from V and 5 from J; bases not matched to a gene: 4. The CDR3 sequence is CASRRLAGGDEQYV. The CDR3 coding sequence is TGTGCCAGCAGACGACTAGCGGGGGGCGACGAGCAGTACGTC.

The chain combines TRBV2 with TRBJ1-4; D is perhaps TRBD1 (6 bases). The germline gives CDR1 SNHLY, CDR2 FYNNEI. Between the trimmed V and J ends, which lost 6 bases and 5 bases, there was a span of 13 bases. The CDR3 totals 14 residues. Written as DNA, the CDR3 is TGTGCCAGCAGGACTGGACAGCAAAATGAAAAACTGTTTTTT. Residues: CASRTGQQNEKLFF. Complete variable domain (other parts from reference TRBV2 and TRBJ1-4): EPEVTQTPSHQVTQMGQEVILRCVPISNHLYFYWYRQILGQKVEFLVSFYNNEISEKSEIFDDQFSVERPDGSNFTLKIRSTKLEDSAMYFCASRTGQQNEKLFFGSGTQLSVL.

This sequence joins TRBV2 and TRBJ2-5; possible D gene TRBD2, 6 bases. Germline V gene sequence: CDR1 SNHLY, CDR2 FYNNEI. The CDR3 loop spans 15 amino acids. V lost 7 bases and J lost 0, with 15 bases in between. The CDR3 protein is CASIWDSGYQETQYF. In nucleotides, the CDR3 is TGTGCCAGCATCTGGGACTCAGGTTACCAAGAGACCCAGTACTTC.

The J gene is TRBJ1-1, the V gene TRBV9; 11 nucleotides agree with TRBD1. V was clipped by 3 bases and J by 4 bases; unmatched bases: 5. CDR1 SGDLS and CDR2 YYNGEE come from the germline V gene. This CDR3 comprises 15 residues. The DNA of the CDR3 is TGTGCCAGCAGCGGGGGACAGGGGGTCCTCACTGAAGCTTTCTTT. This sequence encodes CASSGGQGVLTEAFF.